This T cell receptor beta chain was captured in a study of PD-1 blockade in classical Hodgkin lymphoma. Libraries were prepared by immunoSEQ multiplex PCR; TCRdb keeps only in-frame clonotypes and omits some of them. Counted here are some 86,000 clones, less than 95% occurring once; the ten biggest clones make up about 2.9%. This CDR3 comprises 16 residues. Germline V gene data show CDR1 as SGHNT and CDR2 as YYREEE (reference sequence). Trimming removed 1 base at V and 0 bases at J, with 11 bases between. Time point: cycle 4 day 1 (C4D1), after 5 to 7 weeks of nivolumab. Relapse after autologous stem cell transplantation occurred in every patient, and brentuximab vedotin exposure varied.

Sequencing was performed on peripheral blood mononuclear cells (PBMCs), taken before the fourth cycle of nivolumab. This clonotype originated in a human donor with classical Hodgkin lymphoma. V gene TRBV5-4 combines with J gene TRBJ2-4; no clear D. CDR3 nucleotides: TGTGCCAGCAGCTTGTCAGTACCCCTAGCCAAAAACATTCAGTACTTC. It codes for CASSLSVPLAKNIQYF.